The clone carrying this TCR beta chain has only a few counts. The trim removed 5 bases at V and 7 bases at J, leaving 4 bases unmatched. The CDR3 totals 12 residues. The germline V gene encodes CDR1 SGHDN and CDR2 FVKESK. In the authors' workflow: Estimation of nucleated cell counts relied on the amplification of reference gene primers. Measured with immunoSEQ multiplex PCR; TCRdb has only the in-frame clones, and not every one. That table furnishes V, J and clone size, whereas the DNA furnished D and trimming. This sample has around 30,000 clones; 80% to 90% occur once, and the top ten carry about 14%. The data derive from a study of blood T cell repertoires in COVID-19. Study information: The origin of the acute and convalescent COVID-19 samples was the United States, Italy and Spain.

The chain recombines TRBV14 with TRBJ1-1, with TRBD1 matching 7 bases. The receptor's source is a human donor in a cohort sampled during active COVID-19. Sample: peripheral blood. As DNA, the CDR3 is TGTGCCAGCAGCGAACAGGGGTTTGAAGCTTTCTTT. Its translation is CASSEQGFEAFF.